This passage covers 17 T cell receptor beta chains from one sample sequenced in a study of cytomegalovirus exposure and HLA in healthy donors. 13 Jbeta primers and 60 Vbeta primers were used for the PCR. Measured with immunoSEQ multiplex PCR; TCRdb has only the in-frame clones, and not every one. The data show some 94,000 clones, over 75% seen once. The material sequenced was PBMCs. The source is a middle-aged man in good health and CMV-seronegative.

This chain uses TRBV6-1 with TRBJ1-3, with 7 bases fitting TRBD1. Trimming took 4 bases from V and 4 from J; bases not matched to a gene: 4. The germline CDR1 and CDR2 sequences are MNHNS and SASEGT. The CDR3 runs 14 residues. CDR3 in amino acids: CASSVQGWGNTIYF. Written as DNA, the CDR3 is TGTGCCAGCAGTGTACAGGGGTGGGGAAACACCATATATTTT.

The chain employs TRBV12-5 and TRBJ2-7; TRBD1 agrees at 7 bases. CDR3 length: 16 amino acids. The J segment lost 1 base and the V segment lost 3 bases, leaving 9 bases of the junction unmatched. The germline CDR1 and CDR2 sequences are LGHNT and FRNRAP. CDR3: CASGLHRGSGSYEQYF. The CDR3 bases are TGTGCTAGTGGTTTACACAGGGGCTCAGGGTCCTACGAGCAGTACTTC.

The chain recombines TRBV6-1 with TRBJ1-1; D unclear. Germline V gene data show CDR1 as MNHNS and CDR2 as SASEGT. Trimming pared 4 bases from V and 3 bases from J, leaving 12 bases between. The CDR3 length is 14 residues. The CDR3 sequence is CASSGEEMYTEAFF. The CDR3 DNA is TGTGCCAGCAGTGGAGAGGAGATGTACACTGAAGCTTTCTTT.

CDR3 in amino acids: CASRPGQPNQPQHF. The CDR3 coding sequence is TGTGCCAGCAGACCGGGACAGCCCAATCAGCCCCAGCATTTT. The chain links TRBV28 to TRBJ1-5, with 7 bases aligning to TRBD1. Germline CDR1 reads MDHEN; CDR2 reads SYDVKM. This CDR3 region has 14 residues. After removal of 6 bases from V and 3 bases from J, the junction contained 5 bases not matched to a gene.

The V and J genes are TRBV10-3 and TRBJ2-7; possibly TRBD2 for D (6 bases). CDR3 size: 15 residues. Trimming left V 0 bases short and J 6 bases short, with 15 bases between. Germline CDR1 and CDR2: ENHRY and SYGVKD. The CDR3 DNA is TGTGCCATCAGTGAGTCGACCAGGTTAGCGGTCGAGCAGTACTTC. It codes for CAISESTRLAVEQYF.

The V gene is TRBV19, the J gene TRBJ1-5; 10 positions match TRBD1. The CDR3 sequence is 16 residues long. The V and J ends lost 7 bases and 4 bases, in that order; junction bases with no gene match: 10. Germline loops: CDR1 LNHDA, CDR2 SQIVND (reference sequence). The CDR3 loop is CASIPPGQGMNQPQHF. CDR3 coding DNA: TGTGCCAGTATCCCCCCGGGACAGGGGATGAATCAGCCCCAGCATTTT.

This clone was found a few times. V is TRBV28 and J is TRBJ1-1; TRBD1 might be the D (6 bases). V was shortened by 3 bases and J by 11 bases, with 13 bases between the two germline ends. The CDR3 is made up of 12 amino acids. Germline assignment: CDR1 MDHEN and CDR2 SYDVKM. For the CDR3, the DNA is TGTGCCAGCAGTTTGTCAGGGGTATGGGCTTTCTTT. Translated: CASSLSGVWAFF. Full variable domain (missing parts from reference TRBV28 and TRBJ1-1): DVKVTQSSRYLVKRTGEKVFLECVQDMDHENMFWYRQDPGLGLRLIYFSYDVKMKEKGDIPEGYSVSREKKERFSLILESASTNQTSMYLCASSLSGVWAFFGQGTRLTVV.

J is TRBJ1-5 and V is TRBV5-1; D gene ambiguous. Germline V gene data show CDR1 as SGHRS and CDR2 as YFSETQ. This CDR3 comprises 14 residues. The germline V and J ends were trimmed by 0 bases and 0 bases, with 4 bases remaining between them. The CDR3 reads CASSLVYSNQPQHF. The CDR3 region has the DNA TGCGCCAGCAGCTTGGTTTATAGCAATCAGCCCCAGCATTTT. Filled out from reference TRBV5-1 and TRBJ1-5, the complete variable domain reads KAGVTQTPRYLIKTRGQQVTLSCSPISGHRSVSWYQQTPGQGLQFLFEYFSETQRNKGNFPGRFSGRQFSNSRSEMNVSTLELGDSALYLCASSLVYSNQPQHFGDGTRLSIL.

The genes are TRBV14 and TRBJ2-7; D uncertain. V lost 0 bases and J 3 bases, leaving 6 bases between the germline ends. Germline CDR1 and CDR2: SGHDN and FVKESK. CDR3 length: 13 amino acids. The CDR3 DNA reads TGTGCCAGCAGCCAAGATTCGGTCTACGAGCAGTACTTC. Translated: CASSQDSVYEQYF.

The chain recombines TRBV6-1 with TRBJ2-1; 8 nucleotides agree with TRBD2. Trimming at V came to 8 bases and at J to 1 base, leaving 7 bases not matched to a gene. Looked up from germline, CDR1 is MNHNS and CDR2 is SASEGT. The CDR3 has 15 residues. This chain's CDR3 is CASANSGASYNEQFF. In DNA form, the CDR3 reads TGTGCCAGCGCCAATAGCGGGGCTTCCTACAATGAGCAGTTCTTC.

The chain combines TRBV5-6 with TRBJ1-1; 9 bases map to TRBD1. CDR1 is SGHDT and CDR2 is YYEEEE in the germline V gene. This CDR3 is 14 amino acids long. J lost 4 bases, V lost 4 bases, and 5 bases had no gene match. The CDR3 DNA sequence: TGTGCCAGCAGCCCGGACAGGGGCCTCACTGAAGCTTTCTTT. Translating it yields CASSPDRGLTEAFF.

The rearrangement links TRBV5-1 to TRBJ2-1; D is unclear. Between the trimmed V and J ends, which lost 6 bases and 0 bases, there was a span of 19 bases. The CDR3 loop spans 17 amino acids. Germline V gene lookup returns CDR1 SGHRS and CDR2 YFSETQ. The DNA of the CDR3 is TGCGCCAGCAAATCTCGGAGTGATTCGAGCTCCTACAATGAGCAGTTCTTC. Its translation is CASKSRSDSSSYNEQFF.

The gene calls are TRBV5-1 and TRBJ2-3; TRBD2 agrees at 10 bases. Germline CDR1 SGHRS, CDR2 YFSETQ. J gave up 1 base and V 1 base, and 0 bases lay outside the gene matches. The CDR3 is 15 residues long. CDR3 bases: TGCGCCAGCAGCTTGACTAGCGGGGGCACAGATACGCAGTATTTT. This codes for CASSLTSGGTDTQYF.

This chain joins TRBV18 and TRBJ2-3; D might be TRBD1 (5 bases). Germline CDR1 is KGHSH and CDR2 is LQKENI. Trimming shortened V by 6 bases and J by 5 bases, and 15 bases separated the two germline ends. The CDR3 loop spans 14 amino acids. CDR3 nucleotide sequence: TGTGCCAGCTCCCCCGCCAGCAGGGAAGATACGCAGTATTTT. This gives the protein CASSPASREDTQYF.

The chain has TRBV5-4 and TRBJ1-1; 7 nucleotides line up with TRBD1. Per the germline V gene, CDR1 is SGHNT and CDR2 is YYREEE (reference sequence). V lost 0 bases to trimming and J lost 5 bases; unmatched junction nucleotides: 4. The CDR3 sequence is 14 residues long. CDR3 coding DNA: TGTGCCAGCAGCTTGGAACAGGGGAGGACTGAAGCTTTCTTT. The encoded protein is CASSLEQGRTEAFF. The entire variable domain, with the rest obtained from reference TRBV5-4 and TRBJ1-1, is as follows: ETGVTQSPTHLIKTRGQQVTLRCSSQSGHNTVSWYQQALGQGPQFIFQYYREEENGRGNFPPRFSGLQFPNYSSELNVNALELDDSALYLCASSLEQGRTEAFFGQGTRLTVV.

The genes are TRBV5-1 and TRBJ2-7; 9 nucleotides align to TRBD1. This CDR3 is built from 13 residues. The trim removed 4 bases at V and 6 bases at J, leaving 5 bases unmatched. Germline values: CDR1 SGHRS, CDR2 YFSETQ. CDR3 in amino acids: CASSLTGGGEQYF. CDR3 coding DNA: TGCGCCAGCAGCCTGACAGGGGGAGGCGAGCAGTACTTC.

Only a few counts were recorded for this clone. This same CDR3 is encoded by further DNA sequences in the sample. This chain connects TRBV28 to TRBJ1-2; D may be TRBD1 (5 bases). Trimming took off 6 bases at V and 4 bases at J, with 15 bases between the two ends. The germline CDR1 and CDR2 sequences are MDHEN and SYDVKM. This CDR3 is 14 amino acids long. The CDR3 sequence: CASSPQAVGYGYTF. CDR3 nucleotide sequence: TGTGCCAGCAGCCCACAGGCGGTAGGCTATGGCTACACCTTC.